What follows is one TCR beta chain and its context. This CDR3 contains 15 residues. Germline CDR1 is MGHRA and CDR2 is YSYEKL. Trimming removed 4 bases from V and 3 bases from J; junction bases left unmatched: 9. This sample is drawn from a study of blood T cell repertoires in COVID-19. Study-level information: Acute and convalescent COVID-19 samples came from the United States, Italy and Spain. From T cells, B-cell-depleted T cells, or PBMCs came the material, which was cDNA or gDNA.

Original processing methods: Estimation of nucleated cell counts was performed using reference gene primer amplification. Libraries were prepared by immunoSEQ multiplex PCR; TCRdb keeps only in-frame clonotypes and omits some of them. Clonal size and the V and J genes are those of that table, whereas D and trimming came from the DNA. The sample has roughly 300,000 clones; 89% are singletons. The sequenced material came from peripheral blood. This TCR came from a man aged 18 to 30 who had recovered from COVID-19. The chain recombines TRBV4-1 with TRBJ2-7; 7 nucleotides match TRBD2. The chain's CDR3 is CASSPFGGGNYEQYF. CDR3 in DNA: TGCGCCAGCAGCCCCTTTGGGGGGGGGAACTACGAGCAGTACTTC.